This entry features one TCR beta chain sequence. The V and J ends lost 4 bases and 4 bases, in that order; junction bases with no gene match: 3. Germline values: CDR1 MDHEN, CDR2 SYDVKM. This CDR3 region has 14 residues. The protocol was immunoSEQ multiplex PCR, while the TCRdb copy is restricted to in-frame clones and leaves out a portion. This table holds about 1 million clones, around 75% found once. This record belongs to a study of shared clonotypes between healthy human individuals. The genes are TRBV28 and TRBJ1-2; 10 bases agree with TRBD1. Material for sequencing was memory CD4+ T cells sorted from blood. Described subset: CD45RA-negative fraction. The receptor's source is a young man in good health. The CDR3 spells CASSSGDRGYGYTF. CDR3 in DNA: TGTGCCAGCAGTTCCGGGGACAGGGGCTATGGCTACACCTTC.